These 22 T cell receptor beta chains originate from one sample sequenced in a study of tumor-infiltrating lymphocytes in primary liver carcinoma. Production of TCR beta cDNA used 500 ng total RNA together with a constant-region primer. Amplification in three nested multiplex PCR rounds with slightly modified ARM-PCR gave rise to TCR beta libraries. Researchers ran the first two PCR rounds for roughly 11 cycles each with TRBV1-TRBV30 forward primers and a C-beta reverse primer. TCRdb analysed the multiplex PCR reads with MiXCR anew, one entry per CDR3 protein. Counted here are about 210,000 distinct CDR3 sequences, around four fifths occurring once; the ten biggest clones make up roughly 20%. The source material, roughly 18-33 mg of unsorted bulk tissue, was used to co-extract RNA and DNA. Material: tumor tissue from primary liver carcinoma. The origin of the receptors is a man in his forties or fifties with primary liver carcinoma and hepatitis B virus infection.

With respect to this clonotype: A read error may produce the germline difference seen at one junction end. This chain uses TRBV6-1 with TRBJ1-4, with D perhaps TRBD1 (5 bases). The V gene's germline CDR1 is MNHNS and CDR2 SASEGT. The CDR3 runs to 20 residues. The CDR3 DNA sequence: TGTGCCAGCAGTGCGTTTCTTTTCGGGGCAGCACATACTGCTAATGAGAAACTGTTTTTT. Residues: CASSAFLFGAAHTANEKLFF.

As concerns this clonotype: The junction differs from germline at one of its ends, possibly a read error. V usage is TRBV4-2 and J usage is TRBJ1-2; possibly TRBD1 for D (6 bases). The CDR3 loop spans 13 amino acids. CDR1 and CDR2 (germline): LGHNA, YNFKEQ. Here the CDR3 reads CASTQTGNYGYSF. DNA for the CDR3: TGCGCCAGCACCCAAACAGGGAACTATGGCTACAGCTTC.

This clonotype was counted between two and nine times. The CDR3 is CASSLSPDYNEQFF. The DNA of the CDR3 is TGTGCCAGCAGCTTGTCTCCGGACTACAATGAGCAGTTCTTC. The rearrangement links TRBV11-3 to TRBJ2-1; D unresolved. Germline V gives CDR1 SGHNT, CDR2 YENEEA. The V and J ends lost 3 bases and 3 bases respectively, with 9 bases between them. This CDR3 is 14 amino acids long.

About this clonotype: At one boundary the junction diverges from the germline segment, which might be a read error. CDR3 residues: CSVVGHINEPQQF. CDR3 bases: TGCAGCGTTGTCGGACACATCAATGAGCCCCAGCAGTTT. This rearrangement joins TRBV29-1 to TRBJ1-5; maybe TRBD1 (5 bases). Germline CDR1 and CDR2: SQVTM and ANQGSEA. The CDR3 consists of 13 residues.

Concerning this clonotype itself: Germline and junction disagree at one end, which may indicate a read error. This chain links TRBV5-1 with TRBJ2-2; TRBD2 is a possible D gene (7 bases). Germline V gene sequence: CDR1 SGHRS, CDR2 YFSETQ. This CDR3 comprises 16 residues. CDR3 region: CASSFRPGHGTGGLFF. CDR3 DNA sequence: TGCGCCAGCAGCTTTCGCCCGGGACATGGCACCGGGGGGCTGTTCTTT.

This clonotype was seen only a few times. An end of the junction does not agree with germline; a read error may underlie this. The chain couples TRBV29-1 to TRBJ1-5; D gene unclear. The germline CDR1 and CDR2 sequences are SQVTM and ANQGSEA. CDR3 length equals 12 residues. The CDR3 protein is CSAADGYQPQHF. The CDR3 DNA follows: TGCAGCGCCGCGGACGGCTATCAGCCCCAGCATTTC.

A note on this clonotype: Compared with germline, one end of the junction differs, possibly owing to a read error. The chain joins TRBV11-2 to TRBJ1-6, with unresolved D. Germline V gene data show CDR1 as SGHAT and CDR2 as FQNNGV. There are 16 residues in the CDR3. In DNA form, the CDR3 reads TGTGCCAGCAGCTTAGGGGAGGACGGTCATAATTCACCTCTCCACTTT. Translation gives CASSLGEDGHNSPLHF.

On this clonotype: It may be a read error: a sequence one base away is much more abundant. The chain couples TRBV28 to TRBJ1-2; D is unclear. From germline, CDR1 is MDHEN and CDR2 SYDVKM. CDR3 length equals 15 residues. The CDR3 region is CTSSSLTVHNYGYTF. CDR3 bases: TGTACCAGCAGTTCACTCACCGTCCATAACTATGGCTACACCTTC.

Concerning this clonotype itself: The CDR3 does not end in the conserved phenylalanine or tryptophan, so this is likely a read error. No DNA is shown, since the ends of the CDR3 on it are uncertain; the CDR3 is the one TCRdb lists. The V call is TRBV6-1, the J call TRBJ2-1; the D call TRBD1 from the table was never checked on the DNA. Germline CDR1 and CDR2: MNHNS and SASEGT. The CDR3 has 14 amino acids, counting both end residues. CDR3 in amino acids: CASSENRDYNEQFL.

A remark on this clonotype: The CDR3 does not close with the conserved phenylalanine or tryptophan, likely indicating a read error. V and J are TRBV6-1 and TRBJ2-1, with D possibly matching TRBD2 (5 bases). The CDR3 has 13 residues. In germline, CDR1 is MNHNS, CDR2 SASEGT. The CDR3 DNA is TGTACCAGCAGTGAGCGGAAAAACAATGAACAGTTCCTC. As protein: CTSSERKNNEQFL.

The CDR3 region has the DNA TGTGCCAGCAGTTGCTCGACTAGCATAGATACGCAGCATTTT. Encoded protein: CASSCSTSIDTQHF. The chain uses TRBV6-2 or TRBV6-3 and TRBJ2-3; unclear D gene. The last part of the DNA fits TRBJ1-5 better; the J call may be wrong. The length of the CDR3 is 14 residues. The germline V gene encodes CDR1 MNHEY and CDR2 SVGEGT.

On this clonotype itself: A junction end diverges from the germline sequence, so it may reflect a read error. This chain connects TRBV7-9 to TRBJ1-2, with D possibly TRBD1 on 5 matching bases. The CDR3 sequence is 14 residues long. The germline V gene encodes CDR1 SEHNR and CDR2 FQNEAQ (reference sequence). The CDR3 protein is CANSQAGGYEGYIF. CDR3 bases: TGTGCCAACAGCCAAGCTGGGGGGTATGAAGGCTACATCTTC.

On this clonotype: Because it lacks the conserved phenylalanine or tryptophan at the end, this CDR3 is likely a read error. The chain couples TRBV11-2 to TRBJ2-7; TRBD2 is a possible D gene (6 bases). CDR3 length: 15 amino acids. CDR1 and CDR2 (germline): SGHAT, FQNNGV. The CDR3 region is CASSSLAVASLEQYL. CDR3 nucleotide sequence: TGTGCTAGCAGTTCGTTAGCGGTAGCGAGCCTCGAACAGTACCTC.

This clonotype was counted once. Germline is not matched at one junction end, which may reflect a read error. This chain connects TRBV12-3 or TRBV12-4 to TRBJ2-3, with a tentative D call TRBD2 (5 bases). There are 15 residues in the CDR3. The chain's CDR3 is CANSSDWTVGDTQCF. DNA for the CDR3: TGTGCCAACAGTTCCGACTGGACTGTTGGGGATACGCAGTGTTTT.

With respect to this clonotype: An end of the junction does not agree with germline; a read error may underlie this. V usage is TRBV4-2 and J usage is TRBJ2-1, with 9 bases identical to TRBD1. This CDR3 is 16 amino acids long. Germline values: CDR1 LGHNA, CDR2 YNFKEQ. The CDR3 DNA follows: TGTGCCAGCAGCCACGCCGGGGGACAGGGCAACAATGAGCTGGTCTTC. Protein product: CASSHAGGQGNNELVF.

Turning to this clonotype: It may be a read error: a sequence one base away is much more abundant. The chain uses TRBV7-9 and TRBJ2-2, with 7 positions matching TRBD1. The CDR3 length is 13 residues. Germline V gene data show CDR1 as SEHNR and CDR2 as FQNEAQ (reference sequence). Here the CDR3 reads CANSDRVAGELFF. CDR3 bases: TGTGCCAACAGCGACAGGGTAGCGGGGGAGCTGTTTTTT.

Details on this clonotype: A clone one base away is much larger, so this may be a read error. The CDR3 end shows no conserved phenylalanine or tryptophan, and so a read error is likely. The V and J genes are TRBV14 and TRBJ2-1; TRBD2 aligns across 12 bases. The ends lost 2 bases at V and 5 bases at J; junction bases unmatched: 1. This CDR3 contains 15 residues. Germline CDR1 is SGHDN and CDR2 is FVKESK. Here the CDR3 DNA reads TGTGCCAGCAGCCAATGGACTAGCGGGAACAATGAGCAGTTCTAC. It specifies CASSQWTSGNNEQFY.

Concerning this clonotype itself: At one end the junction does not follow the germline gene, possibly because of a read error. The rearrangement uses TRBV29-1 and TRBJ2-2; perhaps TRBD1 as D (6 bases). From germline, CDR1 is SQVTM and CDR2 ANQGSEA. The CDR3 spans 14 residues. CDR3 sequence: CSVGSGVNTRELFF. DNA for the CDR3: TGCAGCGTCGGTTCAGGGGTGAACACCAGGGAGCTGTTTTTT.

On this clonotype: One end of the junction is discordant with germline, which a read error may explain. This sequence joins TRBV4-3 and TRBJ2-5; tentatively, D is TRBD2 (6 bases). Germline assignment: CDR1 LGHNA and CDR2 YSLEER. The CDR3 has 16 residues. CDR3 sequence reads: CASRQGEGREQETQYF. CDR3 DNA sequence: TGTGCCAGCAGGCAAGGCGAGGGGCGGGAACAAGAGACCCAGTACTTC.

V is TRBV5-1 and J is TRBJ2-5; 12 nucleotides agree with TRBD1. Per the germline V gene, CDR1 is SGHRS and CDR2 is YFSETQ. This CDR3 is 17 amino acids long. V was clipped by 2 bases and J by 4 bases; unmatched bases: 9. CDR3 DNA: TGCGCCAGCAGCTTAGGATGGGACAGGGGGCATAGAGAGACCCAGTACTTC. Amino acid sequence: CASSLGWDRGHRETQYF.

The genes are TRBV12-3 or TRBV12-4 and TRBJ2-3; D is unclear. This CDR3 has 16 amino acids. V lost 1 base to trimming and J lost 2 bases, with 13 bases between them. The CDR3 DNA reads TGTGCCAGCAGTTTAGATTCCAGTGGGAACACAGATACGCAGTATTTT. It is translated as CASSLDSSGNTDTQYF.

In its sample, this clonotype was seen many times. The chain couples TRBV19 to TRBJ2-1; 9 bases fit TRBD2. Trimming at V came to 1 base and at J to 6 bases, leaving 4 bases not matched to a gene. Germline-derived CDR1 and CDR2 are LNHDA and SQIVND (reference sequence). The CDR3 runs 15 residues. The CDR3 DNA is TGTGCCAGTAGTATAGTTAGCGGGGGCCTCAATGAGCAGTTCTTC. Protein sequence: CASSIVSGGLNEQFF.